The 12 T cell receptor beta chains given below trace back to one sample, sequenced in a study of T cell responses to AZD1222 COVID-19 vaccine. The assay was immunoSEQ multiplex PCR, and TCRdb's table has in-frame clones only and misses some. The sample yields 150,000 to 190,000 clones, 80% to 90% seen once. Sequenced here: peripheral blood, sampled 28 days after the second AZD1222 dose. Every receptor here comes from an adult who received the AZD1222 COVID-19 vaccine.

About this clone itself: The same CDR3 also results from other DNA sequences found in this sample. The rearrangement joins TRBV12-3 or TRBV12-4 to TRBJ2-3; D is unresolved. V was clipped by 2 bases and J by 5 bases, with 8 bases between them. The CDR3 has 13 amino acids. CDR3 in amino acids: CASSLREGDTQYF. The DNA of the CDR3 is TGTGCCAGCAGTTTAAGAGAAGGAGATACGCAGTATTTT.

CDR3 nucleotides: TGCGCCAGCACCGCCGGGGGGGCCCAAGAGACCCAGTACTTC. Its translation is CASTAGGAQETQYF. The chain links TRBV5-1 to TRBJ2-5, with 8 bases that match TRBD2. CDR1 is SGHRS, CDR2 YFSETQ, per germline. The V and J ends lost 6 bases and 1 base, in that order; junction bases with no gene match: 5. CDR3 length: 14 residues.

The V call is TRBV2, the J call TRBJ2-1; the match to TRBD2 covers 7 bases. The CDR3 runs to 13 residues. Germline CDR1 is SNHLY and CDR2 is FYNNEI. V shed 8 bases, J shed 8 bases, and the junction held 9 bases outside the gene matches. This CDR3 is CASAAGEVHEQFF. In nucleotides, the CDR3 is TGTGCCAGCGCCGCGGGAGAAGTCCATGAGCAGTTCTTC. The full variable domain, rest sourced from reference TRBV2 and TRBJ2-1, is EPEVTQTPSHQVTQMGQEVILRCVPISNHLYFYWYRQILGQKVEFLVSFYNNEISEKSEIFDDQFSVERPDGSNFTLKIRSTKLEDSAMYFCASAAGEVHEQFFGPGTRLTVL.

This clone appeared once. The gene calls are TRBV18 and TRBJ2-7; D might be TRBD1 or TRBD2, each matching 5 bases. The CDR3 runs to 14 residues. Germline loops: CDR1 KGHSH, CDR2 LQKENI. V dropped 5 bases and J dropped 1 base, with 12 bases sitting between them. DNA for the CDR3: TGTGCCAGCTCAGGACTGGGGCCTTCCTACGAGCAGTACTTC. Translation: CASSGLGPSYEQYF.

J is TRBJ1-3 and V is TRBV10-3; no firm D call. In germline, CDR1 is ENHRY, CDR2 SYGVKD. The CDR3 totals 14 residues. V shed 2 bases and J shed 0 bases, with 5 bases lying between them. The CDR3 loop reads CAISETVSGNTIYF. The CDR3 region has the DNA TGTGCCATCAGTGAGACAGTCTCTGGAAACACCATATATTTT.

The rearrangement joins TRBV19 to TRBJ2-3, with D possibly TRBD2 on 6 matching bases. Germline CDR1 is LNHDA and CDR2 is SQIVND (reference sequence). Trimming took 8 bases from V and 5 from J, leaving 17 bases between them. The CDR3 has 14 residues. CDR3 amino acids: CASGLALEGDTQYF. The DNA of the CDR3 is TGTGCCAGTGGCCTAGCGCTGGAGGGAGATACGCAGTATTTT.

The chain recombines TRBV21-1 with TRBJ2-1; the table's D gene call, TRBD1, was not cross checked with the DNA. TRBV21-1 is flagged as a pseudogene. The CDR3 length is 9 residues. Here the CDR3 reads CATVSEQFF. The DNA of the CDR3 is TGTGCCACAGTAAGTGAGCAGTTCTTC.

The chain joins TRBV15 to TRBJ2-7, with D unresolved. Germline V gene sequence: CDR1 LNHNV, CDR2 YYDKDF (reference sequence). This CDR3 has 13 residues. The V and J ends lost 3 bases and 0 bases respectively, with 6 bases between them. CDR3: CATSRGSSYEQYF. Written as DNA, the CDR3 is TGTGCCACCAGCAGGGGCAGCTCCTACGAGCAGTACTTC.

This clone was detected only a few times. The chain combines TRBV5-6 with TRBJ1-1; 7 nucleotides match TRBD1. V lost 2 bases to trimming and J lost 5 bases; unmatched junction nucleotides: 6. The CDR3 spans 14 residues. Germline-derived CDR1 and CDR2 are SGHDT and YYEEEE. Written as DNA, the CDR3 is TGTGCCAGCAGCTTCTACAGGGGAGTGACTGAAGCTTTCTTT. Translation: CASSFYRGVTEAFF. Full variable domain (missing parts from reference TRBV5-6 and TRBJ1-1): DAGVTQSPTHLIKTRGQQVTLRCSPKSGHDTVSWYQQALGQGPQFIFQYYEEEERQRGNFPDRFSGHQFPNYSSELNVNALLLGDSALYLCASSFYRGVTEAFFGQGTRLTVV.

This chain joins TRBV6-5 and TRBJ2-3; D gene ambiguous. The CDR3 runs to 16 residues. Germline V gene lookup returns CDR1 MNHEY and CDR2 SVGAGI. Between the trimmed V and J ends, which lost 2 bases and 5 bases, there was a span of 17 bases. The CDR3 loop is CASSYAGGISEDTQYF. The CDR3 coding sequence is TGTGCCAGCAGTTACGCAGGTGGGATTTCGGAAGATACGCAGTATTTT.

Written as DNA, the CDR3 is TGTGCCAGCAGATTACAGGGGGCAGATACGCAGTATTTT. Its protein is CASRLQGADTQYF. V usage is TRBV25-1 and J usage is TRBJ2-3; TRBD1 agrees at 8 bases. Per germline, CDR1 MGHDK and CDR2 SYGVNS. This CDR3 region has 13 residues. Trimming took 6 bases from V and 4 from J; bases not matched to a gene: 3.

This sequence joins TRBV19 and TRBJ2-7; D is ambiguous. V lost 3 bases and J 3 bases, leaving 9 bases between the germline ends. CDR1 and CDR2 from the germline V gene are LNHDA and SQIVND (reference sequence). The CDR3 consists of 13 residues. DNA of the CDR3: TGTGCCAGTAGTATCCCCCCCGTCTACGAGCAGTACTTC. Translation: CASSIPPVYEQYF.